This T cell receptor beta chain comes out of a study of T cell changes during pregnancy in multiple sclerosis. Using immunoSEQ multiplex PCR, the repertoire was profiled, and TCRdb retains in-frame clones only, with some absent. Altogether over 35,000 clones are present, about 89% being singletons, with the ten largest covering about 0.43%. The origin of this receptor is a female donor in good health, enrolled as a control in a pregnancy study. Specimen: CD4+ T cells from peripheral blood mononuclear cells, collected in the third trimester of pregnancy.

This CDR3 is CASSLGQVNTEAFF. The CDR3 DNA is TGCGCCAGCAGCCTAGGACAAGTGAACACTGAAGCTTTCTTT. This chain uses TRBV4-1 with TRBJ1-1, with a weak D call TRBD1 (5 bases). The germline gives CDR1 MGHRA, CDR2 YSYEKL. The CDR3 runs 14 residues. Between the trimmed V and J ends, which lost 4 bases and 0 bases, there was a span of 9 bases.